The 30 T cell receptor beta chains listed next were all sequenced from one sample in a study of blood T cells in healthy people across ages. Using a J-beta primer mix together with a sample-barcoded 5' primer, a second PCR was run for roughly 6 to 11 cycles. TCRdb passed the 5' RACE reads through MiXCR, listing each CDR3 protein once. The repertoire holds approximately 1.5 million distinct CDR3 sequences, with around 35% as singletons. Specimen: blood. The receptors were sampled from a woman in her twenties or thirties in good health.

A few counts support this clonotype. The chain employs TRBV6-2 or TRBV6-3 and TRBJ2-6, with 7 bases that match TRBD1. The CDR3 sequence is 18 residues long. The V segment lost 3 bases and the J segment 0 bases; nucleotides outside the gene matches: 8. Germline V gene sequence: CDR1 MNHEY, CDR2 SVGEGT. The CDR3 here is CASSYTGQTYSGANVLTF. CDR3 sequence (DNA): TGTGCCAGCAGTTATACGGGACAGACTTACTCTGGGGCCAACGTCCTGACTTTC.

The genes are TRBV11-2 and TRBJ2-3; 7 positions agree with TRBD1. This CDR3 region has 16 residues. The ends lost 1 base at V and 2 bases at J; junction bases unmatched: 6. CDR1 and CDR2 (germline): SGHAT, FQNNGV. CDR3 residues: CASSLARDRPTDTQYF. DNA of the CDR3: TGTGCCAGCAGCTTAGCCCGGGACAGACCCACAGATACGCAGTATTTT.

This clonotype was detected many times. This chain connects TRBV29-1 to TRBJ2-5; weak D call: TRBD1 (6 bases). The CDR3 is made up of 15 amino acids. V was clipped by 6 bases and J by 4 bases, with 21 bases between them. Germline assignment: CDR1 SQVTM and CDR2 ANQGSEA. CDR3: CSVVGGSNAVETQYF. The CDR3 bases are TGCAGCGTCGTAGGGGGAAGTAATGCGGTAGAGACCCAGTACTTC.

The chain uses TRBV6-4 and TRBJ2-3, with TRBD2 identical over 8 bases. After removal of 5 bases from V and 4 bases from J, the junction contained 14 bases not matched to a gene. The CDR3 runs to 17 residues. Germline CDR1 and CDR2: MRHNA and SNTAGT. As DNA, the CDR3 is TGTGCCAGCAGTAGGACGGGGAGCGGGGGCGCCGCAGATACGCAGTATTTT. Its translation: CASSRTGSGGAADTQYF.

The V and J genes are TRBV7-9 and TRBJ2-5; tentatively, D is TRBD1 (5 bases). The germline V gene encodes CDR1 SEHNR and CDR2 FQNEAQ (reference sequence). The CDR3 contains 15 residues. Trimming took 0 bases from V and 5 from J, leaving 13 bases between them. The CDR3, as DNA: TGTGCCAGCAGCTTAGCGTTAGGGGCGGAGGAGACCCAGTACTTC. Protein: CASSLALGAEETQYF.

This clonotype was seen more than once but under ten times. This chain joins TRBV5-5 and TRBJ1-5; 7 bases fit TRBD1. V was pared by 5 bases and J by 4 bases, with 12 bases of the junction left unmatched. Germline CDR1 and CDR2: SGHKS and YYEKEE (reference sequence). This CDR3 contains 16 residues. CDR3 sequence: CASSGPGQNTNQPQHF. The CDR3 nucleotides are TGTGCCAGCAGTGGGCCGGGACAGAATACTAATCAGCCCCAGCATTTT.

CDR3 in DNA: TGTGCCAGCAGTTTACTAGCGGGAGAGATCGGTACGCAGTATTTT. It encodes CASSLLAGEIGTQYF. The rearrangement joins TRBV12-3 or TRBV12-4 to TRBJ2-3; the match to TRBD2 covers 10 bases. The CDR3 is 15 residues long. The V and J ends lost 2 bases and 8 bases, in that order; junction bases with no gene match: 7.

This clonotype was counted a few times. The CDR3 protein is CASSLGPGVHNEQYF. DNA for the CDR3: TGTGCCAGCAGCTTAGGGCCCGGGGTTCACAACGAGCAGTACTTC. The rearrangement joins TRBV7-8 to TRBJ2-7, with a tentative D call TRBD2 (5 bases). Germline lookup yields CDR1 SGHVS and CDR2 FQNEAQ. The V and J ends lost 1 base and 5 bases respectively, with 15 bases between them. There are 15 residues in the CDR3. The whole variable domain, remainder taken from reference TRBV7-8 and TRBJ2-7, is GAGVSQSPRYKVAKRGQDVALRCDPISGHVSLFWYQQALGQGPEFLTYFQNEAQLDKSGLPSDRFFAERPEGSVSTLKIQRTQQEDSAVYLCASSLGPGVHNEQYFGPGTRLTVT.

This rearrangement joins TRBV10-2 to TRBJ2-7, with unresolved D. The V gene's germline CDR1 is WSHSY and CDR2 SAAADI. The CDR3 consists of 12 residues. V gave up 4 bases and J gave up 3 bases, with 7 bases separating them. This chain's CDR3 is CASSVTLYEQYF. DNA for the CDR3: TGCGCCAGCAGTGTGACGCTCTACGAGCAGTACTTC.

The V and J genes are TRBV6-2 or TRBV6-3 and TRBJ1-4; D gene ambiguous. The CDR3 runs to 14 residues. Trimming cost V 6 bases and J 3 bases, with 11 bases left between them. The germline V gene encodes CDR1 MNHEY and CDR2 SVGEGT. CDR3 in DNA: TGTGCCAGCAGACGGGTTGGGGCTAATGAAAAACTGTTTTTT. The encoded protein is CASRRVGANEKLFF.

This clonotype was counted only a few times. The chain carries TRBV20-1 and TRBJ1-2; TRBD1 agrees at 9 bases. Germline assignment: CDR1 DFQATT and CDR2 SNEGSKA (reference sequence). The ends lost 5 bases at V and 4 bases at J; junction bases unmatched: 5. The CDR3 contains 13 residues. DNA of the CDR3: TGCAGTGCTCGGGGGGACAGGGCCTATGGCTACACCTTC. Its protein is CSARGDRAYGYTF.

This clonotype was seen a few times. The chain carries TRBV21-1 and TRBJ1-5. TRBV21-1 is tagged as a pseudogene. The CDR3 is 13 amino acids. CDR3 sequence (DNA): TGTGCCTTCTTTTGTGGTTTCAATCAGCCCCAGCATTTT. It codes for CAFFCGFNQPQHF.

The V call is TRBV20-1, the J call TRBJ2-4, with unresolved D. Germline loops: CDR1 DFQATT, CDR2 SNEGSKA (reference sequence). Deletions cut 0 bases from V and 1 base from J, with 13 bases between. This CDR3 contains 16 residues. In nucleotides, the CDR3 is TGCAGTGCTAGAGATGGGCAGATTCAGGCCAAAAACATTCAGTACTTC. Protein product: CSARDGQIQAKNIQYF.

The chain combines TRBV27 with TRBJ1-2; possible D gene TRBD1, 5 bases. Germline loops: CDR1 MNHEY, CDR2 SMNVEV (reference sequence). The V gene lost 0 bases and the J gene lost 8 bases, with 16 bases spanning the gap. CDR3 length: 15 amino acids. This chain's CDR3 is CASSLSPGGIWGYTF. The CDR3 coding sequence is TGTGCCAGCAGTTTATCACCCGGGGGTATTTGGGGCTACACCTTC.

The chain employs TRBV7-3 and TRBJ2-3; D is uncertain. The V gene's germline CDR1 is SGHTA and CDR2 FQGTGA. The V gene lost 1 base and the J gene lost 6 bases, with 17 bases spanning the gap. This CDR3 has 16 amino acids. As DNA, the CDR3 is TGTGCCAGCAGCTTAAGGGCCCCGTCGACCCCCGATACGCAGTATTTT. Translated, it gives CASSLRAPSTPDTQYF.

This clonotype was counted a few times. The rearrangement uses TRBV7-2 and TRBJ1-5; 8 bases line up with TRBD1. In germline, CDR1 is SGHTA, CDR2 FQGNSA. Germline trimming cut 5 bases from V and 1 base from J; bases unmatched to any gene: 10. The CDR3 runs 17 residues. In DNA form, the CDR3 reads TGTGCCAGCAGCCCTCTAGCAGGGGGCTGGAGCAATCAGCCCCAGCATTTT. Translating it yields CASSPLAGGWSNQPQHF.

A note on this clonotype: This may stem from a read error, because a much larger clone lies one nucleotide away. V gene TRBV4-1 combines with J gene TRBJ1-2; tentative D call: TRBD1 (5 bases). This CDR3 region has 15 residues. The germline V and J ends were trimmed by 3 bases and 4 bases, with 15 bases remaining between them. CDR1 MGHRA and CDR2 YSYEKL come from the germline V gene. This CDR3 reads CASSHRGPRGYGYTF. CDR3 coding DNA: TGCGCCAGCAGCCACCGCGGGCCGAGGGGCTATGGCTACACCTTC.

The chain recombines TRBV2 with TRBJ2-2, with D tentatively TRBD2 (6 bases). The CDR3 consists of 14 residues. CDR1 and CDR2 (germline): SNHLY, FYNNEI. V gave up 7 bases and J gave up 2 bases, with 11 bases separating them. DNA for the CDR3: TGTGCCAGCACAACCGGGACTAACACCGGGGAGCTGTTTTTT. Its protein is CASTTGTNTGELFF.

The rearrangement links TRBV7-9 to TRBJ2-1; 15 bases fit TRBD2. Germline CDR1 SEHNR, CDR2 FQNEAQ (reference sequence). J was trimmed by 10 bases and V by 6 bases; bases with no gene match: 10. This CDR3 spans 16 amino acids. CDR3 loop: CASRDHPGLAGGEQFF. The CDR3 region has the DNA TGTGCCAGCAGAGACCACCCGGGACTAGCGGGAGGCGAGCAGTTCTTC.

V is TRBV6-2 or TRBV6-3 and J is TRBJ2-5; 7 nucleotides align to TRBD2. The CDR3 has 15 amino acids. Germline V CDR1 and CDR2: MNHEY, SVGEGT. V lost 5 bases and J lost 5; bases outside the gene matches: 11. The CDR3 nucleotides are TGTGCCAGCAGTGGGGACTATAACCGATGGGAGACCCAGTACTTC. Its protein is CASSGDYNRWETQYF.

The table lists this clonotype with many counts. CDR3 loop: CATSSPSGSSSYEQYF. The DNA of the CDR3 is TGTGCCACCAGCAGCCCCTCCGGGTCTAGCTCCTACGAGCAGTACTTC. This chain joins TRBV15 and TRBJ2-7, with D unresolved. The V end was cut by 3 bases, the J end by 0 bases, with 15 bases between. Germline values: CDR1 LNHNV, CDR2 YYDKDF (reference sequence). CDR3 length equals 16 residues.

Concerning this clonotype itself: This may arise from a read error, as a much more abundant clone is one base away. CDR3 sequence reads: CSVLEKTYERYF. Here the CDR3 DNA reads TGCAGCGTACTGGAAAAAACCTACGAGCGGTACTTC. The rearrangement joins TRBV29-1 to TRBJ2-7; D gene ambiguous. The CDR3 sequence is 12 residues long. Per germline, CDR1 SQVTM and CDR2 ANQGSEA.

This clonotype has just a few counts. This chain links TRBV28 with TRBJ2-3, with D possibly matching TRBD1 (6 bases). This CDR3 contains 16 residues. Trimming took off 4 bases at V and 0 bases at J, with 14 bases between the two ends. Germline CDR1 and CDR2: MDHEN and SYDVKM. DNA for the CDR3: TGTGCCAGCAGTTATGGACAGAGCGTTAGCACAGATACGCAGTATTTT. This gives the protein CASSYGQSVSTDTQYF.

This rearrangement joins TRBV6-5 to TRBJ2-3; 7 nucleotides line up with TRBD1. The CDR3 is 13 residues long. Germline CDR1 reads MNHEY; CDR2 reads SVGAGI. V shed 5 bases, J shed 5 bases, and the junction held 4 bases outside the gene matches. The CDR3 nucleotides are TGTGCCAGCAGTCTCCGGGACAGAGATACGCAGTATTTT. This sequence encodes CASSLRDRDTQYF.

This clonotype appeared a single time. This sequence joins TRBV5-1 and TRBJ2-2; D is uncertain. Trimming cost V 5 bases and J 1 base, with 9 bases left between them. The CDR3 runs to 14 residues. CDR1 is SGHRS, CDR2 YFSETQ, per germline. The CDR3 here is CASRVGLNTGELFF. The CDR3 coding sequence is TGCGCCAGCAGGGTGGGTCTGAACACCGGGGAGCTGTTTTTT.

The chain combines TRBV20-1 with TRBJ1-2; D unresolved. CDR1 is DFQATT and CDR2 is SNEGSKA in the germline V gene (reference sequence). With 4 bases removed from V and 1 base from J, the gap between germline ends came to 7 bases. The CDR3 contains 12 residues. For the CDR3, the DNA is TGCAGTGCTAAGCCGATTAACTATGGCTACACCTTC. It specifies CSAKPINYGYTF.

The chain uses TRBV28 and TRBJ2-1; TRBD1 matches 9 bases. Per the germline V gene, CDR1 is MDHEN and CDR2 is SYDVKM. V was clipped by 9 bases and J by 7 bases; unmatched bases: 13. The CDR3 spans 15 residues. The CDR3: CASKIQGAGGNEQFF. The CDR3 region has the DNA TGTGCCAGTAAGATACAGGGGGCAGGCGGAAATGAGCAGTTCTTC.

The rearrangement uses TRBV29-1 and TRBJ2-3, with D possibly TRBD1 on 6 matching bases. V dropped 7 bases and J dropped 3 bases, with 26 bases sitting between them. Germline V gives CDR1 SQVTM, CDR2 ANQGSEA. The CDR3 contains 17 residues. CDR3 residues: CSDSLPIGQIATDTQYF. In DNA form, the CDR3 reads TGCAGCGATTCCCTCCCTATCGGACAGATAGCGACAGATACGCAGTATTTT.

This clonotype has more than one count but fewer than ten. The chain carries TRBV28 and TRBJ2-5; 8 bases map to TRBD1. The CDR3 extends over 14 amino acids. CDR1 and CDR2 from the germline V gene are MDHEN and SYDVKM. The junction had 6 bases not matched to a gene; V was cut back by 9 bases and J by 0 bases. CDR3 sequence (DNA): TGTGCCAGTAGAAAGACAGGGGACCAAGAGACCCAGTACTTC. Amino acid sequence: CASRKTGDQETQYF.

The genes are TRBV11-2 and TRBJ2-3; 13 bases are shared with TRBD2. The CDR3 length is 17 residues. J lost 6 bases, V lost 4 bases, and 10 bases had no gene match. In germline, CDR1 is SGHAT, CDR2 FQNNGV. The CDR3 loop is CASSSLTSGGLGDTQYF. CDR3 nucleotides: TGTGCCAGCAGCTCACTGACTAGCGGGGGGCTCGGGGATACGCAGTATTTT.